The clone carrying this T cell receptor beta chain was recorded once. These data are taken from a study of blood T cell repertoires in COVID-19. Study-level background: Specimens from acute and convalescent COVID-19 originated in the United States, Italy and Spain. T cells, B-cell-depleted T cells, or PBMCs provided the cDNA or gDNA that served as material.

Followed over time, Seattle patients had been enrolled while infection was active. Assay: immunoSEQ multiplex PCR; the TCRdb copy retains only in-frame clones and omits some. The table records about 350,000 clones, 87% of them present only once. The V gene lost 11 bases and the J gene lost 1 base, with 11 bases spanning the gap. Germline lookup yields CDR1 SEHNR and CDR2 FQNEAQ (reference sequence). CDR3 size: 12 residues. The TCR was taken from a man younger than 40 with COVID-19, enrolled during active disease. The sample taken for sequencing was peripheral blood. The chain is built from TRBV7-9 and TRBJ1-1, with D uncertain. CDR3 DNA sequence: TGTGCCCTTAGCCCTCCGAACACTGAAGCTTTCTTT. As protein: CALSPPNTEAFF.